Included here is one T cell receptor (beta chain) sequence, with context. This specimen comes from a study of blood T cell repertoires in COVID-19. Across the whole study: Samples representing acute and convalescent COVID-19 were sourced from the United States, Italy and Spain. PBMCs, B-cell-depleted T cells, or T cells were the source of the cDNA or gDNA that made up the material.

Enrolled during active infection, Seattle patients were then followed longitudinally. Per the study methods: The authors estimated nucleated cell counts from reference gene primer amplification. Data came from immunoSEQ multiplex PCR; TCRdb stores just in-frame clones and leaves some out. V and J calls plus clone size are reproduced from that table; the DNA served to infer D and trimming. The profile shows 300,000 or so clones, 75% to 90% of them singletons. The germline V gene has CDR1 MDHEN and CDR2 SYDVKM. CDR3 length equals 15 residues. V lost 5 bases and J 0 bases, leaving 10 bases between the germline ends.

This receptor was taken from a woman in her thirties with COVID-19, enrolled during active disease. Input material: peripheral blood. This chain uses TRBV28 with TRBJ1-4; the D is unclear. The CDR3 region is CASSRKQPTNEKLFF. The DNA of the CDR3 is TGTGCCAGCAGTCGAAAACAGCCAACTAATGAAAAACTGTTTTTT.